The 28 T cell receptor beta chains below all came from one sample that was sequenced in a study of T cell repertoires in cytomegalovirus infection. TCRdb re-called the reads through MiXCR, storing one row per CDR3 protein. Of 200,000 or so distinct CDR3 sequences in the sample, around two fifths were seen once. For these TCRs, the target antigens are not known. The sample consisted of CD8+ T cells from cultured PBMCs, taken from culture after CMV antigen stimulation. Receptor source: a human donor in good health (CMV status not recorded). Some clones in this sample may be carry-over from other donors' samples.

In its sample, this clonotype was seen many times. The gene calls are TRBV7-2 and TRBJ1-3; D is possibly TRBD1 (5 bases). This CDR3 is 17 amino acids long. Germline CDR1 is SGHTA and CDR2 is FQGNSA. The V end lost 1 base, the J end lost 1 base, and 14 bases lay between the germline ends. The CDR3 here is CASSLGDPWVSGNTIYF. DNA for the CDR3: TGTGCCAGCAGCTTAGGGGACCCATGGGTTTCTGGAAACACCATATATTTT.

This clonotype was detected a few times. The V and J genes are TRBV4-2 and TRBJ1-4; D uncertain. Germline values: CDR1 LGHNA, CDR2 YNFKEQ. Trimming stripped 6 bases from V and 5 bases from J, with 16 bases between. CDR3 length equals 15 residues. The CDR3 DNA follows: TGTGCCAGCAGGCGAAGAGAGGTCCAGAATGAAAAACTGTTTTTT. Translation gives CASRRREVQNEKLFF.

This clonotype was recorded a few times. This chain uses TRBV28 with TRBJ2-5, with 8 positions matching TRBD2. The CDR3 extends over 14 amino acids. Germline loops: CDR1 MDHEN, CDR2 SYDVKM. The ends lost 8 bases at V and 0 bases at J; junction bases unmatched: 5. The CDR3: CASGASGYQETQYF. The CDR3 DNA reads TGTGCCAGCGGGGCTAGCGGGTACCAAGAGACCCAGTACTTC.

The V call is TRBV12-3 or TRBV12-4, the J call TRBJ1-5; the match to TRBD1 covers 7 bases. J was trimmed by 2 bases and V by 7 bases; bases with no gene match: 8. The CDR3 runs 15 residues. CDR3 amino acids: CASITGEGRNQPQHF. For the CDR3, the DNA is TGTGCCAGCATCACAGGGGAAGGTCGCAATCAGCCCCAGCATTTT.

About this clonotype: Its ends do not fully match the called genes, so a read error is possible. V usage is TRBV27 and J usage is TRBJ1-2; tentative D call: TRBD1 (6 bases). The CDR3 length is 15 residues. CDR1 and CDR2 (germline): MNHEY, SMNVEV (reference sequence). This chain's CDR3 is CARSSNQGHKYGPTF. The CDR3 DNA reads as TGTGCCAGAAGTTCTAATCAGGGGCATAAATATGGCCCCACCTTC.

The chain links TRBV7-9 to TRBJ2-7; D not resolved. V lost 5 bases, J lost 7 bases, and 9 bases lay in between. The V gene's germline CDR1 is SEHNR and CDR2 FQNEAQ (reference sequence). The CDR3 is made up of 11 amino acids. The CDR3 DNA is TGTGCCAGCAGCGACATAAGGGAGCAGTACTTC. Its translation: CASSDIREQYF.

The rearrangement uses TRBV6-1 and TRBJ2-3; 9 nucleotides agree with TRBD1. Trimming took 5 bases from V and 3 from J; bases not matched to a gene: 3. The CDR3 covers 14 residues. Germline V gives CDR1 MNHNS, CDR2 SASEGT. CDR3 in DNA: TGTGCCAGCAGTTCACAGGGGGCGACAGATACGCAGTATTTT. This sequence encodes CASSSQGATDTQYF.

The table lists this clonotype with a few counts. The chain uses TRBV7-6 and TRBJ1-1; D unclear. V was pared by 1 base and J by 7 bases, with 10 bases between. Germline lookup yields CDR1 SGHVS and CDR2 FNYEAQ. The CDR3 extends over 13 amino acids. The CDR3 DNA reads as TGTGCCAGCAGCTTAGGTCCGCAGTTTGAAGCTTTCTTT. This gives the protein CASSLGPQFEAFF.

The sample holds a few counts of this clonotype. V is TRBV7-9 and J is TRBJ2-1; D call uncertain. The germline V gene has CDR1 SEHNR and CDR2 FQNEAQ (reference sequence). V lost 5 bases and J 2 bases, leaving 13 bases between the germline ends. The length of the CDR3 is 15 residues. The CDR3 spells CASSRALTAYNEQFF. CDR3 DNA sequence: TGTGCCAGCAGCCGGGCCCTCACGGCCTACAATGAGCAGTTCTTC.

There are many counts of this clonotype. The CDR3 DNA follows: TGTGCCAGCAGTAATCCCAGGGACAGGGGGCTCAATGGCTACACCTTC. Its translation is CASSNPRDRGLNGYTF. The rearrangement links TRBV12-3 or TRBV12-4 to TRBJ1-2; 12 bases map to TRBD1. V lost 5 bases to trimming and J lost 6 bases; unmatched junction nucleotides: 10. The CDR3 extends over 16 amino acids.

The V gene is TRBV7-9, the J gene TRBJ1-3; TRBD1 agrees at 8 bases. Germline CDR1 SEHNR, CDR2 FQNEAQ (reference sequence). The CDR3 spans 14 residues. J was trimmed by 3 bases and V by 8 bases; bases with no gene match: 6. The CDR3 protein is CASPDRENGNTIYF. CDR3 nucleotide sequence: TGTGCCAGCCCGGACAGGGAGAATGGAAACACCATATATTTT.

This clonotype was counted a few times. CDR3 region: CASGSAGQGIDTQYF. CDR3 sequence (DNA): TGTGCTAGTGGTTCCGCGGGACAGGGGATAGATACGCAGTATTTT. The chain recombines TRBV12-5 with TRBJ2-3; 10 bases match TRBD1. With V trimmed by 4 bases and J by 5 bases, 6 bases remained unmatched. CDR1 is LGHNT and CDR2 is FRNRAP in the germline V gene. This CDR3 is 15 amino acids long.

Notes on this clonotype: A junction end diverges from the germline sequence, so it may reflect a read error. The chain links TRBV7-8 to TRBJ2-3; TRBD2 matches at 10 bases. CDR3 size: 17 residues. Germline V CDR1 and CDR2: SGHVS, FQNEAQ. For the CDR3, the DNA is TGTACCAGCAGCTTAGGATTTAGCGGGGGGCACACAGATACGCAGTATTTT. It translates to CTSSLGFSGGHTDTQYF.

The gene calls are TRBV12-3 or TRBV12-4 and TRBJ2-1; no reliable D call. Trimming removed 6 bases at V and 2 bases at J, with 8 bases between. This CDR3 is 13 amino acids long. CDR3 DNA sequence: TGTGCCAGCAGCCACGGACCCTACAATGAGCAGTTCTTC. Amino acid sequence: CASSHGPYNEQFF.

This clonotype has ten or more counts. The V gene is TRBV7-2, the J gene TRBJ2-7, with a tentative D call TRBD2 (6 bases). The germline V gene has CDR1 SGHTA and CDR2 FQGNSA. Trimming cost V 1 base and J 7 bases, with 11 bases left between them. This CDR3 comprises 13 residues. The CDR3 protein is CASSLVTRTEQYF. The DNA of the CDR3 is TGTGCCAGCAGCTTAGTGACTAGAACTGAGCAGTACTTC.

V usage is TRBV7-8 and J usage is TRBJ2-1, with 10 bases that match TRBD1. This CDR3 is 15 amino acids long. Germline V gene lookup returns CDR1 SGHVS and CDR2 FQNEAQ. Germline trimming cut 4 bases from V and 8 bases from J; bases unmatched to any gene: 8. In DNA, the CDR3 is TGTGCCAGCAGCTCGGGACAGGGGTTAGCACATGAGCAGTTCTTC. It codes for CASSSGQGLAHEQFF. Full variable domain (remainder filled in from reference TRBV7-8 and TRBJ2-1): GAGVSQSPRYKVAKRGQDVALRCDPISGHVSLFWYQQALGQGPEFLTYFQNEAQLDKSGLPSDRFFAERPEGSVSTLKIQRTQQEDSAVYLCASSSGQGLAHEQFFGPGTRLTVL.

This clonotype was counted between two and nine times. The rearrangement joins TRBV27 to TRBJ2-1; 7 positions agree with TRBD2. This CDR3 is built from 15 residues. Germline trimming cut 4 bases from V and 9 bases from J; bases unmatched to any gene: 12. The germline V gene encodes CDR1 MNHEY and CDR2 SMNVEV (reference sequence). CDR3 in amino acids: CASSSPSGALGEQFF. Here the CDR3 DNA reads TGTGCCAGCAGTTCCCCGAGCGGGGCCCTAGGTGAGCAGTTCTTC.

The J gene is TRBJ2-3, the V gene TRBV13; D is undetermined. Trimming removed 4 bases at V and 2 bases at J, with 19 bases between. The CDR3 contains 17 residues. CDR1 PRHDT and CDR2 FYEKMQ come from the germline V gene (reference sequence). This CDR3 reads CASSSPVYDTITDTQYF. Here the CDR3 DNA reads TGTGCCAGCAGCTCCCCCGTTTATGACACGATCACAGATACGCAGTATTTT.

This clonotype has ten or more counts. The V call is TRBV7-2, the J call TRBJ2-7; D assignment may be TRBD1 or TRBD2 (5 bases each). Germline V gene lookup returns CDR1 SGHTA and CDR2 FQGNSA. Trimming stripped 5 bases from V and 0 bases from J, with 14 bases between. The CDR3 extends over 15 amino acids. CDR3 bases: TGTGCCAGCAGCCGACAGAGGGGCCCCTCCTACGAGCAGTACTTC. Translated: CASSRQRGPSYEQYF.

The gene calls are TRBV27 and TRBJ2-2, with unresolved D. V lost 5 bases and J lost 4, with 8 bases in between. CDR3 size: 13 residues. In germline, CDR1 is MNHEY, CDR2 SMNVEV (reference sequence). DNA of the CDR3: TGTGCCAGCAGTCGAGACGGCACCGGGGAGCTGTTTTTT. This encodes CASSRDGTGELFF.

This clonotype came up many times. This chain uses TRBV19 with TRBJ2-6, with 11 bases matching TRBD1. The CDR3 is 16 amino acids. With V trimmed by 4 bases and J by 2 bases, 1 base remained unmatched. Germline V gives CDR1 LNHDA, CDR2 SQIVND (reference sequence). The DNA of the CDR3 is TGTGCCAGTAGTAGGACAGGGGGCCCTGGGGCCAACGTCCTGACTTTC. Translation gives CASSRTGGPGANVLTF.

The genes are TRBV12-3 or TRBV12-4 and TRBJ2-6, with 11 bases aligning to TRBD2. The CDR3 is 17 amino acids. With 7 bases clipped from V and 0 bases from J, the junction kept 5 bases outside the gene matches. The CDR3 DNA reads as TGTGCCAGCACCCTTAGCGGGAGGGCCTCTGGGGCCAACGTCCTGACTTTC. This sequence encodes CASTLSGRASGANVLTF.

This chain links TRBV5-6 with TRBJ1-1, with 7 nucleotides matching TRBD1. The CDR3 sequence is 17 residues long. Germline loops: CDR1 SGHDT, CDR2 YYEEEE. With 4 bases clipped from V and 5 bases from J, the junction kept 17 bases outside the gene matches. The CDR3 spells CASSNQGGFERRTEAFF. The CDR3 coding sequence is TGTGCCAGCAGCAATCAGGGGGGCTTTGAACGAAGGACTGAAGCTTTCTTT. The entire variable domain, with the rest obtained from reference TRBV5-6 and TRBJ1-1, is as follows: DAGVTQSPTHLIKTRGQQVTLRCSPKSGHDTVSWYQQALGQGPQFIFQYYEEEERQRGNFPDRFSGHQFPNYSSELNVNALLLGDSALYLCASSNQGGFERRTEAFFGQGTRLTVV.

In its sample, this clonotype ranks as large (0.1 to 1%). The chain joins TRBV7-8 to TRBJ2-2; 7 nucleotides line up with TRBD2. V lost 5 bases, J lost 2 bases, and 8 bases stayed unmatched. CDR1 is SGHVS and CDR2 is FQNEAQ in the germline V gene. This CDR3 has 16 residues. This chain's CDR3 is CASSPRAGANTGELFF. For the CDR3, the DNA is TGTGCCAGCAGCCCTCGGGCGGGAGCAAACACCGGGGAGCTGTTTTTT.

The chain links TRBV19 to TRBJ1-5; D uncertain. The germline V gene has CDR1 LNHDA and CDR2 SQIVND (reference sequence). V lost 0 bases to trimming and J lost 1 base, with 13 bases between them. There are 17 residues in the CDR3. The CDR3 loop is CASSIDPYSESNQPQHF. DNA for the CDR3: TGTGCCAGTAGTATAGATCCGTATTCCGAGAGCAATCAGCCCCAGCATTTT.

V gene TRBV7-2 combines with J gene TRBJ1-3; the D is unclear. This CDR3 comprises 12 residues. V lost 7 bases and J 0 bases, leaving 4 bases between the germline ends. Germline CDR1 SGHTA, CDR2 FQGNSA. CDR3 protein: CASTHSGNTIYF. For the CDR3, the DNA is TGTGCCAGCACCCACTCTGGAAACACCATATATTTT.

The chain links TRBV7-9 to TRBJ2-7; 9 bases are shared with TRBD2. The junction had 10 bases not matched to a gene; V was cut back by 2 bases and J by 5 bases. Germline CDR1 reads SEHNR; CDR2 reads FQNEAQ (reference sequence). The CDR3 contains 16 residues. CDR3 DNA: TGTGCCAGCAGCTTAAAGGGCGTAGCGGGAGATCACGAGCAGTACTTC. It specifies CASSLKGVAGDHEQYF.

This clonotype appeared a single time. The V and J genes are TRBV20-1 and TRBJ2-5, with 7 nucleotides matching TRBD1. V dropped 5 bases and J dropped 3; count of bases not matched to a gene: 12. The CDR3 consists of 15 residues. CDR1 is DFQATT, CDR2 SNEGSKA, per germline (reference sequence). CDR3 DNA: TGCAGTGCTTCCTGGCCCGACAGGGTCGAAGAGACCCAGTACTTC. It yields the protein CSASWPDRVEETQYF.